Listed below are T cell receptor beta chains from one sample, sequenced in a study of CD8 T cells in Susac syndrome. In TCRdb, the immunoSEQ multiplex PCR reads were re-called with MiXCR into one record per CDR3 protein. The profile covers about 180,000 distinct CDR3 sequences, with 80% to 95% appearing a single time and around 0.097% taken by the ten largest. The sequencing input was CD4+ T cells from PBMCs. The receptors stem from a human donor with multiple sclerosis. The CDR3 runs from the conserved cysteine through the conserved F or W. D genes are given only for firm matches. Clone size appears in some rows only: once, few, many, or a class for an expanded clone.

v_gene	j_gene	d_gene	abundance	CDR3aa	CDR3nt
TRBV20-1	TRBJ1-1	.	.	CSARGSLNTEAFF	TGCAGTGCTAGGGGCAGCCTGAACACTGAAGCTTTCTTT
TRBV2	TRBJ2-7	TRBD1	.	CASIQPGTGGYEQYF	TGTGCCAGCATCCAGCCAGGGACAGGGGGCTACGAGCAGTACTTC
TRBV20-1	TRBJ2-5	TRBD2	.	CSARGTSGTTQETQYF	TGCAGTGCTAGGGGGACTAGCGGGACCACGCAAGAGACCCAGTACTTC
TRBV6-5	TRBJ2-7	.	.	CASSYGLPYEQYF	TGTGCCAGCAGTTACGGGCTACCCTACGAGCAGTACTTC
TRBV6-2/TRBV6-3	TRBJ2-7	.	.	CASAVLLAGDTYEQYF	TGTGCCAGCGCCGTCCTGTTAGCAGGGGATACCTACGAGCAGTACTTC
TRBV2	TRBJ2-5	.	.	CASSEGARGATQYF	TGTGCCAGCAGTGAAGGGGCCAGAGGGGCGACCCAGTACTTC
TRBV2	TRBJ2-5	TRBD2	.	CASRTSGRRGETQYF	TGTGCCAGCCGGACTAGCGGCAGGCGGGGAGAGACCCAGTACTTC
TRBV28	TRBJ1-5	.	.	CASSVLKGPQHF	TGTGCCAGCAGTGTCCTTAAGGGGCCCCAGCATTTT
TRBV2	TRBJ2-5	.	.	CASVRAAPLETQYF	TGTGCCAGCGTAAGGGCCGCCCCGCTTGAGACCCAGTACTTC
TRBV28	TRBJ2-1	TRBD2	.	CAESGLAGGRSYNEQFF	TGTGCCGAATCGGGACTAGCGGGAGGCCGCTCCTACAATGAGCAGTTCTTC
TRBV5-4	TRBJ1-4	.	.	CASGFWGAELFF	TGTGCCAGCGGCTTCTGGGGGGCGGAACTGTTTTTT
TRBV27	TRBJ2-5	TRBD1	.	CASSSTGGHETQYF	TGTGCCAGCAGCAGTACAGGGGGTCATGAGACCCAGTACTTC
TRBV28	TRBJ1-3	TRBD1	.	CASSITGTGGQISGNTIYF	TGTGCCAGCAGTATAACCGGGACAGGGGGCCAAATATCTGGAAACACCATATATTTT
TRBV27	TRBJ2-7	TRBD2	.	CASSYGLAGPDEQYF	TGTGCCAGCAGTTACGGACTAGCGGGACCAGACGAGCAGTACTTC
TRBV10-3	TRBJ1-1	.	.	CAISESFSGRIGDRNTEAFF	TGTGCCATCAGTGAGTCATTTTCGGGGCGTATCGGGGATCGGAACACTGAAGCTTTCTTT
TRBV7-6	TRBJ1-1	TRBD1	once	CASSFVPGQGPFTEAFF	TGTGCCAGCAGCTTTGTACCGGGACAGGGGCCCTTCACTGAAGCTTTCTTT
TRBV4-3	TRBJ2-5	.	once	CASSQGVGMGETQYF	TGCGCCAGCAGCCAAGGGGTCGGGATGGGAGAGACCCAGTACTTC
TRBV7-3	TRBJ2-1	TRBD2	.	CASSLGGRYNEQFF	TGTGCCAGCAGCTTGGGAGGGAGGTACAATGAGCAGTTCTTC
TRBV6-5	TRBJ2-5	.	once	CASSSPEGETQYF	TGTGCCAGCAGTAGCCCGGAGGGGGAGACCCAGTACTTC
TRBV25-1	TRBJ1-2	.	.	CATSSWGDTNYGYTF	TGTGCCACCTCCTCGTGGGGGGACACGAACTATGGCTACACCTTC
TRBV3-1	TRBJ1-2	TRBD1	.	CASSQDRGQAGGYTF	TGTGCCAGCAGCCAAGATCGGGGACAGGCAGGTGGCTACACCTTC
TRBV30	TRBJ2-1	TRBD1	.	CAWRGGQGPYNEQFF	TGTGCCTGGAGGGGAGGACAGGGCCCCTACAATGAGCAGTTCTTC